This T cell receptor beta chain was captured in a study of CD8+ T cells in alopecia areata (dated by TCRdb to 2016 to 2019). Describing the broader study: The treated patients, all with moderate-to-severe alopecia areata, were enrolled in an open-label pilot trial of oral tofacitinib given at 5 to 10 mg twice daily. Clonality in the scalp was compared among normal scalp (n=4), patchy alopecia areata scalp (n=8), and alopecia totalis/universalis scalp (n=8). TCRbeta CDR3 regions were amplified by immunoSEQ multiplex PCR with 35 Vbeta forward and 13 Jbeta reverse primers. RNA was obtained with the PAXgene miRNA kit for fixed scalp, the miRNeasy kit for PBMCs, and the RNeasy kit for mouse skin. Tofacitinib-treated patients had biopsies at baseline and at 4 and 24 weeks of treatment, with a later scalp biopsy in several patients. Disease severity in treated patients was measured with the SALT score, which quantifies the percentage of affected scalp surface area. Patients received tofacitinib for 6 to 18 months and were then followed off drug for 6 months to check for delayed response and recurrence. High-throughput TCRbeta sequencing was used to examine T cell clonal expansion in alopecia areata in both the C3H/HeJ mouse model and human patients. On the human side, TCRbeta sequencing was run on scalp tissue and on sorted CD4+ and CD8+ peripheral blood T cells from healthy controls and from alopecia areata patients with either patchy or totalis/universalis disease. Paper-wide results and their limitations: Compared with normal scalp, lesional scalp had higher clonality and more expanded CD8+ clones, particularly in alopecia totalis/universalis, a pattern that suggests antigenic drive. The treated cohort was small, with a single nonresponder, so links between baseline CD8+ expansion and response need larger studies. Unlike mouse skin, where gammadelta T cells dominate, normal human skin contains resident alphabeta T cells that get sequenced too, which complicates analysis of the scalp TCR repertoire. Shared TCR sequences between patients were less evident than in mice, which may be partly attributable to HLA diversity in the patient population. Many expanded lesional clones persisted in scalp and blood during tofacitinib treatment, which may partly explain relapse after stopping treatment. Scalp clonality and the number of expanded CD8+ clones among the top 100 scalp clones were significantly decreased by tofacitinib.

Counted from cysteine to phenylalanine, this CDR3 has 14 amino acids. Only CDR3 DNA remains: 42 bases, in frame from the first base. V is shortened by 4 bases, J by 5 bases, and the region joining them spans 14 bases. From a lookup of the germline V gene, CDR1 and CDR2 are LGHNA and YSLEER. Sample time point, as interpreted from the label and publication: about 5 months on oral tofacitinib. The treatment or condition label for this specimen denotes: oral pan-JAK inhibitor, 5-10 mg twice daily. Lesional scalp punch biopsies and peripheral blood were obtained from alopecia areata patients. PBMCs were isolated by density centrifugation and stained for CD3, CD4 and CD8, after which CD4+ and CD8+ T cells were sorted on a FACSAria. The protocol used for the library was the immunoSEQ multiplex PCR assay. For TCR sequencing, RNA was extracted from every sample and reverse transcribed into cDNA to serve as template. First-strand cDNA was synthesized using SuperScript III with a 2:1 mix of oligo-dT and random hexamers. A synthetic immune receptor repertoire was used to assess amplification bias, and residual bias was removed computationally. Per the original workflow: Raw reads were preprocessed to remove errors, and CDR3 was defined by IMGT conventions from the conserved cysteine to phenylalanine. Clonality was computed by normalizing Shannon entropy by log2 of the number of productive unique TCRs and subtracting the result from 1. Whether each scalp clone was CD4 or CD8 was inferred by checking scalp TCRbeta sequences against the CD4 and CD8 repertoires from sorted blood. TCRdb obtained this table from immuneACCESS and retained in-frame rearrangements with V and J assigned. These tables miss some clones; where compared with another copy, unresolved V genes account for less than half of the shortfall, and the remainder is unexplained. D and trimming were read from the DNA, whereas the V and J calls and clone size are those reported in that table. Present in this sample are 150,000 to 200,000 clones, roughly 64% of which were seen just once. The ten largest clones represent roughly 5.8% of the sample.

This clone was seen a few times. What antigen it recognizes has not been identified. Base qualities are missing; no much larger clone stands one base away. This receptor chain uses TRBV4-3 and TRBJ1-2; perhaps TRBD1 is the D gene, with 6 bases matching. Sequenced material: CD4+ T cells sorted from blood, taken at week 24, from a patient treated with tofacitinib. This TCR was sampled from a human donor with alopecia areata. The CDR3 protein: CASSPSAGAYGYTF. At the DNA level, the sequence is TGCGCCAGCAGCCCCTCGGCAGGGGCATATGGCTACACCTTC.